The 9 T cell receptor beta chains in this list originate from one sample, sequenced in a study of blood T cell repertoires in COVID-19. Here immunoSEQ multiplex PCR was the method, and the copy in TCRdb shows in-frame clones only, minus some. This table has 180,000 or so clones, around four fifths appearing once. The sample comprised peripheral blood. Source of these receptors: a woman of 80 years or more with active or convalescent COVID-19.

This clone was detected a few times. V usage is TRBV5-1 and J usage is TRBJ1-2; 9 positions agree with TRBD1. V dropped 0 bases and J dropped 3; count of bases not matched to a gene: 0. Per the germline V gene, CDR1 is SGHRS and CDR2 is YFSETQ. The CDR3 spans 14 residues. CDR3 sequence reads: CASSLGDRDYGYTF. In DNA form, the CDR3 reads TGCGCCAGCAGCTTGGGGGACAGGGACTATGGCTACACCTTC.

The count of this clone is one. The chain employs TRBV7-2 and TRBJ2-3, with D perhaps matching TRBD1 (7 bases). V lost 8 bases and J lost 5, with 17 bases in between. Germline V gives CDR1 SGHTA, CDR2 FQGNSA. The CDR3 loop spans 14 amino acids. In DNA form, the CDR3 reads TGTGCCAGCTCTCGGCGGCAGGGGGGAGATACGCAGTATTTT. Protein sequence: CASSRRQGGDTQYF.

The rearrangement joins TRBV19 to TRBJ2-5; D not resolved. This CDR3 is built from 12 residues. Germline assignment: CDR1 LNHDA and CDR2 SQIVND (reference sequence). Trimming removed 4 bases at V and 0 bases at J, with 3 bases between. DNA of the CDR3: TGTGCCAGTAGTACAGACCAAGAGACCCAGTACTTC. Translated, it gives CASSTDQETQYF.

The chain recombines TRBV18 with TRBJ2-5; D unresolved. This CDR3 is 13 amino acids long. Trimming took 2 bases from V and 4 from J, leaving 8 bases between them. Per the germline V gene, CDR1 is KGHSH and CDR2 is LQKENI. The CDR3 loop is CASSPLFLETQYF. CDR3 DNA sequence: TGTGCCAGCTCACCATTGTTTCTAGAGACCCAGTACTTC.

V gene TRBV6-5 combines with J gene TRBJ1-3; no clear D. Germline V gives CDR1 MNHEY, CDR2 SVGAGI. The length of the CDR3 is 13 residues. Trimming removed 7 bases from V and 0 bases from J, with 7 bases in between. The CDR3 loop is CASIRSSGNTIYF. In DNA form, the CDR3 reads TGTGCCAGCATACGTAGCTCTGGAAACACCATATATTTT.

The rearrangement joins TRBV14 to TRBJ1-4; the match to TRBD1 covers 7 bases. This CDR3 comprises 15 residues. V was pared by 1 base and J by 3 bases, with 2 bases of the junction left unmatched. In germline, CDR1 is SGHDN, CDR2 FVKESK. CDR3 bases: TGTGCCAGCAGCCAAGTTAGGGGGCCTAATGAAAAACTGTTTTTT. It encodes CASSQVRGPNEKLFF.

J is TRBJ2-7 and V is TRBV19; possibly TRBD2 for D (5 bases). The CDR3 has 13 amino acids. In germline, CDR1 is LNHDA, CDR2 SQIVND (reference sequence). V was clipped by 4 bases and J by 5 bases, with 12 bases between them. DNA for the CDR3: TGTGCCAGTAGTACTGGTGTGAGGGACGAGCAGTACTTC. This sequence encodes CASSTGVRDEQYF.

DNA of the CDR3: TGTGCCAGCGGCGACAGGAACACTGAAGCTTTCTTT. Translation: CASGDRNTEAFF. This chain connects TRBV5-8 to TRBJ1-1; D is possibly TRBD1 (5 bases). In germline, CDR1 is SGHTS, CDR2 YDEGEE. The CDR3 is made up of 12 amino acids. Trimming took 7 bases from V and 1 from J, leaving 8 bases between them.

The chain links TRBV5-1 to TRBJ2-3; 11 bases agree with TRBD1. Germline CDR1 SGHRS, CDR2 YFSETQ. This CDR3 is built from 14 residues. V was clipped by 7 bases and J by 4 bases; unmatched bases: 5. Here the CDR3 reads CASGDRGGADTQYF. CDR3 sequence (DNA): TGCGCCAGCGGGGACAGGGGGGGTGCAGATACGCAGTATTTT.